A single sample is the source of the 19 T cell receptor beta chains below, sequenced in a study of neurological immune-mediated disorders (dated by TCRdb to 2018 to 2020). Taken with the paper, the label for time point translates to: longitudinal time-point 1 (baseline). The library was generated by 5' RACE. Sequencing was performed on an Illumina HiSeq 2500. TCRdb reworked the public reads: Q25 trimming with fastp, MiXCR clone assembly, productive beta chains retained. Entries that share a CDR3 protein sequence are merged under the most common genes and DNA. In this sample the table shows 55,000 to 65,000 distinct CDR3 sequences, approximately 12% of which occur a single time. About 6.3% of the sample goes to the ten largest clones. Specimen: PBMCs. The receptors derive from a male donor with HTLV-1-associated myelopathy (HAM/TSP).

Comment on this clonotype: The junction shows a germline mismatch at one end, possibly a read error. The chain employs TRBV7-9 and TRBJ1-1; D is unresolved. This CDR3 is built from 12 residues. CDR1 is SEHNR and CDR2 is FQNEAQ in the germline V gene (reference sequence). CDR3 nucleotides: TGTGCCAGCAGCCAAGATAACACTGAAGATTTCTTT. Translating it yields CASSQDNTEDFF.

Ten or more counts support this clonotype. CDR3 nucleotides: TGTGCCAGCAGTACCCTAGCGGGGGCCACAGATACGCAGTATTTT. It translates to CASSTLAGATDTQYF. V gene TRBV6-6 combines with J gene TRBJ2-3; 10 nucleotides line up with TRBD2. J lost 2 bases, V lost 5 bases, and 4 bases had no gene match. This CDR3 is built from 15 residues. CDR1 and CDR2 (germline): MNHNY, SVGAGI (reference sequence).

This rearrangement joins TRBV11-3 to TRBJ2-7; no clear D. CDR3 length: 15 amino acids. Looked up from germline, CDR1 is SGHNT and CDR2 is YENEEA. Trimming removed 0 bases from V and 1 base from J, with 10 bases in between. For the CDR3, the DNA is TGTGCCAGCAGCTTAGATCAGGCCCGGTCCTACGAGCAGTACTTC. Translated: CASSLDQARSYEQYF.

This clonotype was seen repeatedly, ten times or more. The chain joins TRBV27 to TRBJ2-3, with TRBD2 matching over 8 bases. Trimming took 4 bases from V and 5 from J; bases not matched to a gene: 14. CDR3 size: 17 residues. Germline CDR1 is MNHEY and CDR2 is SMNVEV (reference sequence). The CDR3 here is CASSSLGRGARGDTQYF. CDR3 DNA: TGTGCCAGCAGTTCCCTGGGGCGGGGGGCAAGGGGAGATACGCAGTATTTT.

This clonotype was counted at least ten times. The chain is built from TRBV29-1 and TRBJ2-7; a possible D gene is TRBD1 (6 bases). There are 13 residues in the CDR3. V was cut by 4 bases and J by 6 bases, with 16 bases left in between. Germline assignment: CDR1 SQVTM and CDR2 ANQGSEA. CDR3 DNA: TGCAGCGTTGGTTTGGGGACACCATCCGAGCAGTACTTC. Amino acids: CSVGLGTPSEQYF.

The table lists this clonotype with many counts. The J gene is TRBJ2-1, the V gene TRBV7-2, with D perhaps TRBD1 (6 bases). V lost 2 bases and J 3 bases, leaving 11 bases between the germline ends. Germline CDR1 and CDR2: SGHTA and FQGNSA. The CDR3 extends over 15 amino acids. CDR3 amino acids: CASSLREQGYNEQFF. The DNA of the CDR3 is TGTGCCAGCAGCTTACGGGAACAGGGCTACAATGAGCAGTTCTTC.

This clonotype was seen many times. This CDR3 reads CSARAPQGANTEAFF. CDR3 in DNA: TGCAGTGCTAGAGCACCCCAGGGGGCTAACACTGAAGCTTTCTTT. V and J are TRBV20-1 and TRBJ1-1; 8 bases are a match to TRBD1. This CDR3 has 15 amino acids. V lost 1 base, J lost 2 bases, and 6 bases stayed unmatched. Germline CDR1 and CDR2: DFQATT and SNEGSKA (reference sequence).

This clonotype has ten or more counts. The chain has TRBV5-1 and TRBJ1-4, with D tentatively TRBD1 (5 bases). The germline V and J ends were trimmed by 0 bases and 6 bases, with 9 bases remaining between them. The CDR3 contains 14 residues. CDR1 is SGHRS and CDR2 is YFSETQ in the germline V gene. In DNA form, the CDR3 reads TGCGCCAGCAGCTTGGTGGGAGGGGATGAAAAACTGTTTTTT. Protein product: CASSLVGGDEKLFF. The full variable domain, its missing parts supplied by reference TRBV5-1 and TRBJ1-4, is KAGVTQTPRYLIKTRGQQVTLSCSPISGHRSVSWYQQTPGQGLQFLFEYFSETQRNKGNFPGRFSGRQFSNSRSEMNVSTLELGDSALYLCASSLVGGDEKLFFGSGTQLSVL.

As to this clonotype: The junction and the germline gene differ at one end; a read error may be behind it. For the CDR3, the DNA is TGCAGCGCTAGCAGGGAGGCGGGGGCAGATACGCAGTATTTT. As protein: CSASREAGADTQYF. The chain links TRBV20-1 to TRBJ2-3; 7 nucleotides match TRBD2. The germline CDR1 and CDR2 sequences are DFQATT and SNEGSKA (reference sequence). The CDR3 totals 14 residues.

DNA for the CDR3: TGCAGTTCTGACCTAGTGACGAGGGGTGAGACCCAGTACTTC. Encoded protein: CSSDLVTRGETQYF. This chain joins TRBV20-1 and TRBJ2-5, with D perhaps assigned TRBD1 or TRBD2 (5 bases each). V shed 8 bases and J shed 5 bases, with 21 bases lying between them. CDR1 and CDR2 from the germline V gene are DFQATT and SNEGSKA (reference sequence). The CDR3 is 14 residues long.

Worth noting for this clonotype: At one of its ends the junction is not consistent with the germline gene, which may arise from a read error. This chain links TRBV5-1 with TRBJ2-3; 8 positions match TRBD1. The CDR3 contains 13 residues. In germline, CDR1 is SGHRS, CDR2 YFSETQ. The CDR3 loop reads CASTFQGADTQYF. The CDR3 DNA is TGCGCCAGCACCTTCCAGGGGGCAGATACACAGTATTTT.

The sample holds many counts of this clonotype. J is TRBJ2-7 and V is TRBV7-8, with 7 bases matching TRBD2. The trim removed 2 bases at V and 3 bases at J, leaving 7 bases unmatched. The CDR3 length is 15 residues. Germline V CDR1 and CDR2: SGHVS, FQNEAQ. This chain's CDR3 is CASSLNRVAGYEQYF. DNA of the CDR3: TGTGCCAGCAGCTTAAACCGAGTAGCGGGCTACGAGCAGTACTTC. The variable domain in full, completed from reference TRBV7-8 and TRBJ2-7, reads GAGVSQSPRYKVAKRGQDVALRCDPISGHVSLFWYQQALGQGPEFLTYFQNEAQLDKSGLPSDRFFAERPEGSVSTLKIQRTQQEDSAVYLCASSLNRVAGYEQYFGPGTRLTVT.

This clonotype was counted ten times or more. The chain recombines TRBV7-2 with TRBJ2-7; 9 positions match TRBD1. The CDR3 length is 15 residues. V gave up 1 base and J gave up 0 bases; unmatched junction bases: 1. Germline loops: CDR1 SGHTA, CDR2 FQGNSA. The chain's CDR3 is CASSLEGQGSYEQYF. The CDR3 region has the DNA TGTGCCAGCAGCTTAGAGGGACAGGGCTCCTACGAGCAGTACTTC. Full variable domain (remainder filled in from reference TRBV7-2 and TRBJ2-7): GAGVSQSPSNKVTEKGKDVELRCDPISGHTALYWYRQSLGQGLEFLIYFQGNSAPDKSGLPSDRFSAERTGGSVSTLTIQRTQQEDSAVYLCASSLEGQGSYEQYFGPGTRLTVT.

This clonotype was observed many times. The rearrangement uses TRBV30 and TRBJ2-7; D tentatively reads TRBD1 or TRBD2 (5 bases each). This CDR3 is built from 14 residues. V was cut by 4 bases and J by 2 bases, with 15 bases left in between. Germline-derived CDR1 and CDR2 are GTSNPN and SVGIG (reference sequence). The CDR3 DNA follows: TGTGCCTGGAATTCTGGGGACGGAGCCTACGAGCAGTACTTC. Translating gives CAWNSGDGAYEQYF.

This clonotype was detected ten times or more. CDR3 coding DNA: TGTGCCAGCAGCTGGCACCAGGGGCCTGGGGAGCTGTTTTTT. This translates into CASSWHQGPGELFF. The gene calls are TRBV5-5 and TRBJ2-2; D is possibly TRBD1 (6 bases). Looked up from germline, CDR1 is SGHKS and CDR2 is YYEKEE (reference sequence). The CDR3 is made up of 14 amino acids. The germline V and J ends were trimmed by 3 bases and 8 bases, with 14 bases remaining between them.

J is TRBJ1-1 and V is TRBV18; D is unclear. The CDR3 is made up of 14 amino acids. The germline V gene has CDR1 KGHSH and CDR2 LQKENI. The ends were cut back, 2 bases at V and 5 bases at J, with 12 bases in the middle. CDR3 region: CASSPGVRVTEAFF. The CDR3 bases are TGTGCCAGCTCACCAGGGGTGCGGGTGACTGAAGCTTTCTTT. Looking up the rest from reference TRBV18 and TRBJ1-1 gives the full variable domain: NAGVMQNPRHLVRRRGQEARLRCSPMKGHSHVYWYRQLPEEGLKFMVYLQKENIIDESGMPKERFSAEFPKEGPSILRIQQVVRGDSAAYFCASSPGVRVTEAFFGQGTRLTVV.

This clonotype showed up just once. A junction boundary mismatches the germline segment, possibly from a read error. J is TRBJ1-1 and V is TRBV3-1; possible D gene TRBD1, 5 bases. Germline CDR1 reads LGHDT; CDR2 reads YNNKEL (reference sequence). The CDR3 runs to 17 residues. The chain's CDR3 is CASIQVFQAGTNGEAFF. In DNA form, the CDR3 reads TGTGCCAGCATCCAAGTGTTCCAGGCAGGGACTAACGGTGAAGCTTTCTTT. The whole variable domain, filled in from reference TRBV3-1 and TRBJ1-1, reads DTAVSQTPKYLVTQMGNDKSIKCEQNLGHDTMYWYKQDSKKFLKIMFSYNNKELIINETVPNRFSPKSPDKAHLNLHINSLELGDSAVYFCASIQVFQAGTNGEAFFGQGTRLTVV.

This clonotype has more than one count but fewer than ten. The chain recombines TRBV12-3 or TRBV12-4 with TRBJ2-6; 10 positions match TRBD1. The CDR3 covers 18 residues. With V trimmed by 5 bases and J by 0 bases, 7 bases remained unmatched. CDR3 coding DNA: TGTGCCAGCAGTCCCGACAGGGGGCCCAACTCTGGGGCCAACGTCCTGACTTTC. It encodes CASSPDRGPNSGANVLTF.

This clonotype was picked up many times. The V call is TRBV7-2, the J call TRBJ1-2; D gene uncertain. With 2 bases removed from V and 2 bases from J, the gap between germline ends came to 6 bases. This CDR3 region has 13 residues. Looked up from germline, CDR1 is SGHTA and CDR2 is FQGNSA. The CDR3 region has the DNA TGTGCCAGCAGCTTACTTGAGAACTATGGCTACACCTTC. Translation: CASSLLENYGYTF. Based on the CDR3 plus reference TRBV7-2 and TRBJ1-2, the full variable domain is GAGVSQSPSNKVTEKGKDVELRCDPISGHTALYWYRQSLGQGLEFLIYFQGNSAPDKSGLPSDRFSAERTGGSVSTLTIQRTQQEDSAVYLCASSLLENYGYTFGSGTRLTVV.